Below are 5 T cell receptor beta chains sequenced from a single sample in a study of cytotoxic CD8 clonotypes in ibrutinib-treated CLL. The method was immunoSEQ multiplex PCR; TCRdb's version includes in-frame clones alone and lacks a portion of them. Among around 310,000 clones, around four fifths were seen once, and the ten largest hold under 8.5%. Specimen: PBMCs, collected before ibrutinib treatment. These receptors were obtained from a human donor with chronic lymphocytic leukemia.

V and J are TRBV11-2 and TRBJ2-1, with a possible D match to TRBD2 (5 bases). The CDR3 totals 15 residues. The V end was cut by 3 bases, the J end by 0 bases, with 9 bases between. The V gene's germline CDR1 is SGHAT and CDR2 FQNNGV. As DNA, the CDR3 is TGTGCCAGCAGCTTCGGGGTAAGCTCCTACAATGAGCAGTTCTTC. This translates into CASSFGVSSYNEQFF.

The chain uses TRBV2 and TRBJ2-5; D is unresolved. The CDR3 is 14 residues long. Germline loops: CDR1 SNHLY, CDR2 FYNNEI. V was clipped by 6 bases and J by 1 base, with 12 bases between them. CDR3 DNA sequence: TGTGCCAGCAGCGAGATAAGGGTCCAAGAGACCCAGTACTTC. It is translated as CASSEIRVQETQYF.

The chain recombines TRBV6-5 with TRBJ1-4; D possibly corresponds to TRBD1 (6 bases). CDR1 is MNHEY, CDR2 SVGAGI, per germline. V was clipped by 4 bases and J by 4 bases, with 10 bases between them. This CDR3 is 14 amino acids long. The CDR3 here is CASSSDSSNEKLFF. CDR3 sequence (DNA): TGTGCCAGCAGTTCGGACAGCAGTAATGAAAAACTGTTTTTT.

The rearrangement links TRBV7-9 to TRBJ1-1; TRBD1 agrees at 9 bases. Germline-derived CDR1 and CDR2 are SEHNR and FQNEAQ (reference sequence). Trimming removed 0 bases from V and 10 bases from J; junction bases left unmatched: 12. The CDR3 runs 16 residues. The CDR3 nucleotides are TGTGCCAGCAGCTTAGCCAGACGGACAGGGGATTTGGTAGCTTTCTTT. Its protein is CASSLARRTGDLVAFF. The whole variable domain, filled in from reference TRBV7-9 and TRBJ1-1, reads DTGVSQNPRHKITKRGQNVTFRCDPISEHNRLYWYRQTLGQGPEFLTYFQNEAQLEKSRLLSDRFSAERPKGSFSTLEIQRTEQGDSAMYLCASSLARRTGDLVAFFGQGTRLTVV.

V and J are TRBV18 and TRBJ2-1; weak D call: TRBD2 (5 bases). CDR3 length: 13 amino acids. With 3 bases removed from V and 9 bases from J, the gap between germline ends came to 12 bases. The germline V gene has CDR1 KGHSH and CDR2 LQKENI. CDR3 in amino acids: CASSPISVREQFF. The DNA for the CDR3 is TGTGCCAGCTCACCTATTAGCGTTCGTGAGCAGTTCTTC.